These 28 T cell receptor beta chains originate from one sample sequenced in a study of blood T cell repertoires in COVID-19. Profiling relied on immunoSEQ multiplex PCR, and the TCRdb table lists in-frame clones only, not all of them. The table records 250,000 to 300,000 clones, around nine tenths of them present only once. The specimen sequenced was peripheral blood. All receptors derive from a woman aged 55-75 years with COVID-19, enrolled during active disease.

There are a few counts of this clone. The V call is TRBV6-4, the J call TRBJ2-3, with 10 bases lining up with TRBD2. Germline assignment: CDR1 MRHNA and CDR2 SNTAGT. The CDR3 totals 15 residues. J gave up 6 bases and V 3 bases, and 6 bases lay outside the gene matches. CDR3 residues: CASSELAGKGDTQYF. Here the CDR3 DNA reads TGTGCCAGCAGTGAACTAGCGGGAAAGGGGGATACGCAGTATTTT.

This sequence joins TRBV10-3 and TRBJ2-3; 9 positions agree with TRBD1. Germline V gene sequence: CDR1 ENHRY, CDR2 SYGVKD. CDR3 length equals 14 residues. V dropped 5 bases and J dropped 6; count of bases not matched to a gene: 6. CDR3 sequence: CAISPGQGVDTQYF. CDR3 DNA sequence: TGTGCCATCAGTCCGGGACAGGGAGTCGATACGCAGTATTTT.

CDR3 in amino acids: CASSQSYRGSRYNEQFF. CDR3 DNA: TGTGCCAGCAGCCAGAGTTACAGGGGCAGTCGGTACAATGAGCAGTTCTTC. The rearrangement joins TRBV11-2 to TRBJ2-1; 7 nucleotides agree with TRBD1. Germline V lookup: CDR1 SGHAT, CDR2 FQNNGV. Trimming at V came to 5 bases and at J to 4 bases, leaving 14 bases not matched to a gene. The CDR3 spans 17 residues.

The rearrangement joins TRBV4-3 to TRBJ2-2; TRBD2 agrees at 7 bases. Germline CDR1 LGHNA, CDR2 YSLEER. V shed 7 bases, J shed 5 bases, and the junction held 7 bases outside the gene matches. The CDR3 consists of 14 residues. CDR3 protein: CASNRLAGTGELFF. The CDR3 DNA sequence: TGCGCCAGCAACCGACTAGCTGGGACCGGGGAGCTGTTTTTT.

This clone was detected only a few times. The rearrangement links TRBV27 to TRBJ1-4; 9 bases agree with TRBD1. The CDR3 totals 15 residues. V shed 0 bases, J shed 7 bases, and the junction held 3 bases outside the gene matches. In germline, CDR1 is MNHEY, CDR2 SMNVEV (reference sequence). CDR3 region: CASSLSGTGFEKLFF. Here the CDR3 DNA reads TGTGCCAGCAGTTTATCTGGGACAGGGTTTGAAAAACTGTTTTTT.

There are a few counts of this clone. The chain has TRBV6-1 and TRBJ1-2; D not resolved. The CDR3 has 16 residues. Germline V gene lookup returns CDR1 MNHNS and CDR2 SASEGT. The V and J ends lost 1 base and 1 base respectively, with 13 bases between them. CDR3 DNA sequence: TGTGCCAGCAGTGAAGGAGTCGGAGTGGGTAACTATGGCTACACCTTC. Protein sequence: CASSEGVGVGNYGYTF.

V and J are TRBV10-3 and TRBJ1-6; 8 nucleotides align to TRBD1. Per germline, CDR1 ENHRY and CDR2 SYGVKD. This CDR3 region has 15 residues. The trim removed 4 bases at V and 10 bases at J, leaving 9 bases unmatched. The CDR3 region is CAISVMDRVTSPLHF. CDR3 nucleotides: TGTGCCATCAGTGTTATGGACAGGGTAACCTCACCCCTCCACTTT.

V and J are TRBV5-4 and TRBJ2-2; 12 nucleotides agree with TRBD2. Germline trimming cut 1 base from V and 2 bases from J; bases unmatched to any gene: 6. Germline loops: CDR1 SGHNT, CDR2 YYREEE (reference sequence). The CDR3 extends over 18 amino acids. The CDR3 nucleotides read TGTGCCAGCAGCTTGTTCCTAGCGGGAGGGCCTAACACCGGGGAGCTGTTTTTT. Amino acid sequence: CASSLFLAGGPNTGELFF.

The chain has TRBV7-9 and TRBJ2-3; unclear D gene. V dropped 4 bases and J dropped 2 bases, with 10 bases sitting between them. The length of the CDR3 is 14 residues. Germline CDR1 is SEHNR and CDR2 is FQNEAQ (reference sequence). CDR3 residues: CASSSPTHTDTQYF. CDR3 nucleotide sequence: TGTGCCAGCAGCTCGCCTACTCACACAGATACGCAGTATTTT.

This sequence joins TRBV9 and TRBJ2-5; D might be TRBD2 (7 bases). V was clipped by 0 bases and J by 5 bases, with 14 bases between them. From germline, CDR1 is SGDLS and CDR2 YYNGEE. This CDR3 comprises 15 residues. The CDR3 DNA reads TGTGCCAGCAGCGTAGCTGGGGGGGCGCGTGAGACCCAGTACTTC. It encodes CASSVAGGARETQYF. Together with reference TRBV9 and TRBJ2-5, the CDR3 gives the full variable domain: DSGVTQTPKHLITATGQRVTLRCSPRSGDLSVYWYQQSLDQGLQFLIQYYNGEERAKGNILERFSAQQFPDLHSELNLSSLELGDSALYFCASSVAGGARETQYFGPGTRLLVL.

The chain carries TRBV4-1 and TRBJ2-5; the match to TRBD1 covers 7 bases. From germline, CDR1 is MGHRA and CDR2 YSYEKL. This CDR3 is 15 amino acids long. V dropped 3 bases and J dropped 2; count of bases not matched to a gene: 6. Here the CDR3 DNA reads TGCGCCAGCAGCCATGCTAGCAGGGGGCAAGAGACCCAGTACTTC. Translating gives CASSHASRGQETQYF.

This chain connects TRBV19 to TRBJ2-1, with 13 bases fitting TRBD2. In germline, CDR1 is LNHDA, CDR2 SQIVND (reference sequence). The trim removed 8 bases at V and 0 bases at J, leaving 4 bases unmatched. The CDR3 covers 16 residues. The CDR3 DNA reads as TGTGCCAGTTTCGGGACTAGCGGGACCTCCTACAATGAGCAGTTCTTC. Amino acid sequence: CASFGTSGTSYNEQFF.

The sample holds a few counts of this clone. The chain uses TRBV5-6 and TRBJ1-6; 7 bases are a match to TRBD1. CDR3 length: 15 residues. Germline V gene sequence: CDR1 SGHDT, CDR2 YYEEEE. After removal of 4 bases from V and 10 bases from J, the junction contained 11 bases not matched to a gene. CDR3 sequence: CASSAQTGSISPLHF. CDR3 bases: TGTGCCAGCAGCGCACAGACAGGGAGTATCTCACCCCTCCACTTT. Full variable domain (outside the CDR3, taken from reference TRBV5-6 and TRBJ1-6): DAGVTQSPTHLIKTRGQQVTLRCSPKSGHDTVSWYQQALGQGPQFIFQYYEEEERQRGNFPDRFSGHQFPNYSSELNVNALLLGDSALYLCASSAQTGSISPLHFGNGTRLTVT.

The chain couples TRBV5-1 to TRBJ1-6; TRBD1 aligns across 10 bases. Germline CDR1 SGHRS, CDR2 YFSETQ. The V and J ends lost 1 base and 7 bases, in that order; junction bases with no gene match: 5. This CDR3 has 16 residues. The CDR3 DNA sequence: TGCGCCAGCAGCTTGCAAGACAGGGGGCCAAATTCACCCCTCCACTTT. Amino acid sequence: CASSLQDRGPNSPLHF.

The V call is TRBV6-5, the J call TRBJ2-1, with a weak D call TRBD2 (7 bases). CDR1 and CDR2 (germline): MNHEY, SVGAGI. Trimming shortened V by 4 bases and J by 9 bases, and 13 bases separated the two germline ends. The CDR3 contains 13 residues. In DNA form, the CDR3 reads TGTGCCAGCAGTTTAGGGGGGGTCGGTGAGCAGTTCTTC. Its translation: CASSLGGVGEQFF.

V usage is TRBV5-1 and J usage is TRBJ2-1; 13 bases fit TRBD2. The ends lost 2 bases at V and 9 bases at J; junction bases unmatched: 2. Germline CDR1 and CDR2: SGHRS and YFSETQ. The CDR3 covers 14 residues. CDR3 sequence: CASSLRLAGGEQFF. In nucleotides, the CDR3 is TGCGCCAGCAGCTTACGACTAGCGGGAGGTGAGCAGTTCTTC.

The rearrangement joins TRBV30 to TRBJ1-2; tentative D call: TRBD1 (5 bases). This CDR3 region has 14 residues. Trimming removed 3 bases at V and 5 bases at J, with 16 bases between. The germline CDR1 and CDR2 sequences are GTSNPN and SVGIG (reference sequence). The DNA of the CDR3 is TGTGCCTGGAGACCTCAGGGTTTCGGGTATGGCTACACCTTC. As protein: CAWRPQGFGYGYTF.

The chain uses TRBV7-6 and TRBJ2-2; a weak D match, TRBD2 (6 bases). Looked up from germline, CDR1 is SGHVS and CDR2 is FNYEAQ. The CDR3 length is 16 residues. The V end was cut by 5 bases, the J end by 3 bases, with 16 bases between. CDR3 bases: TGTGCCAGCAGCCCAGCAATGGGGGGTTACACCGGGGAGCTGTTTTTT. Its translation is CASSPAMGGYTGELFF.

This clone appeared once. Other DNA sequences within the sample encode an identical CDR3. The gene calls are TRBV5-4 and TRBJ2-7; perhaps TRBD1 as D (5 bases). The CDR3 is 13 residues long. Germline loops: CDR1 SGHNT, CDR2 YYREEE (reference sequence). V lost 4 bases to trimming and J lost 7 bases, with 15 bases between them. The DNA for the CDR3 is TGTGCCAGCAGCCCCGACAGAGGTGATGAGCAGTACTTC. Amino acid sequence: CASSPDRGDEQYF.

V and J are TRBV18 and TRBJ1-5; 7 nucleotides match TRBD1. CDR1 is KGHSH, CDR2 LQKENI, per germline. V dropped 3 bases and J dropped 5; count of bases not matched to a gene: 1. The CDR3 has 13 residues. The CDR3 protein is CASSPGQDQPQHF. DNA for the CDR3: TGTGCCAGCTCACCCGGACAGGATCAGCCCCAGCATTTT.

This chain links TRBV2 with TRBJ2-4; TRBD1 is a possible D gene (6 bases). The length of the CDR3 is 14 residues. V was cut by 6 bases and J by 1 base, with 10 bases left in between. In germline, CDR1 is SNHLY, CDR2 FYNNEI. Here the CDR3 reads CASRTQGAKNIQYF. CDR3 DNA: TGTGCCAGCAGGACCCAGGGGGCCAAAAACATTCAGTACTTC.

This clone came up once. CDR3 amino acids: CASSRLTGGLSGNTIYF. The CDR3 DNA reads TGTGCCAGCAGCCGGTTGACGGGGGGCCTCTCTGGAAACACCATATATTTT. The chain carries TRBV6-2 or TRBV6-3 and TRBJ1-3, with D perhaps matching TRBD1 (6 bases). Trimming took off 6 bases at V and 0 bases at J, with 18 bases between the two ends. The CDR3 length is 17 residues. The germline gives CDR1 MNHEY, CDR2 SVGEGT.

This clone was seen a single time. The V and J genes are TRBV30 and TRBJ2-7; 7 bases align to TRBD2. Trimming cost V 4 bases and J 3 bases; bases outside gene matches: 3. The length of the CDR3 is 12 residues. Germline V lookup: CDR1 GTSNPN, CDR2 SVGIG (reference sequence). Written as DNA, the CDR3 is TGTGCCTGGACGGGCGGGAGCTACGAGCAGTACTTC. Translating it yields CAWTGGSYEQYF.

The J gene is TRBJ2-7, the V gene TRBV28, with TRBD2 identical over 7 bases. CDR3 size: 15 residues. Trimming at V came to 5 bases and at J to 3 bases, leaving 10 bases not matched to a gene. The V gene's germline CDR1 is MDHEN and CDR2 SYDVKM. The CDR3 reads CASSPQMGEGYEQYF. The CDR3 coding sequence is TGTGCCAGCAGTCCGCAAATGGGGGAGGGCTACGAGCAGTACTTC.

This clone appeared once. V and J are TRBV27 and TRBJ1-2, with TRBD1 identical over 10 bases. Germline lookup yields CDR1 MNHEY and CDR2 SMNVEV (reference sequence). The CDR3 consists of 15 residues. J gave up 7 bases and V 5 bases, and 10 bases lay outside the gene matches. CDR3 in amino acids: CASSQTGTGVGGYTF. CDR3 DNA sequence: TGTGCCAGCAGTCAGACCGGGACAGGGGTGGGTGGCTACACCTTC.

The chain carries TRBV10-3 and TRBJ2-7, with 11 bases lining up with TRBD2. The CDR3 runs to 14 residues. J gave up 6 bases and V 6 bases, and 7 bases lay outside the gene matches. The V gene's germline CDR1 is ENHRY and CDR2 SYGVKD. CDR3 in amino acids: CAISTSGSSLEQYF. The CDR3 DNA follows: TGTGCCATCAGCACTAGCGGGAGTAGCCTCGAGCAGTACTTC.

The DNA of the CDR3 is TGTGCCAGTAGTTGGGGACAAGCTAATGAAAAACTGTTTTTT. Translating it yields CASSWGQANEKLFF. The chain employs TRBV19 and TRBJ1-4, with TRBD1 as a possible D gene (6 bases). Trimming took 5 bases from V and 3 from J, leaving 10 bases between them. The CDR3 consists of 14 residues. Germline V CDR1 and CDR2: LNHDA, SQIVND (reference sequence).

The gene calls are TRBV30 and TRBJ1-5; maybe TRBD1 (6 bases). In germline, CDR1 is GTSNPN, CDR2 SVGIG (reference sequence). Trimming cost V 4 bases and J 10 bases, with 17 bases left between them. The CDR3 spans 13 residues. CDR3 DNA sequence: TGTGCCTGGAATCGCGACAGGTCGGGACCCCAGCATTTT. Its translation: CAWNRDRSGPQHF.